Below, 19 T cell receptor beta chains from the same sample are listed, as sequenced in a study of blood T cell repertoires in COVID-19. Profiled with immunoSEQ multiplex PCR; TCRdb holds only in-frame clones, not every one. The sample holds tens of thousands of clones; around 85% are singletons and the top ten take around a tenth. The sequenced sample consisted of peripheral blood. The receptor source for this set is a human donor in a cohort sampled during active COVID-19.

The chain links TRBV5-5 to TRBJ2-4, with no clear D. Germline loops: CDR1 SGHKS, CDR2 YYEKEE (reference sequence). There are 15 residues in the CDR3. V was pared by 0 bases and J by 0 bases, with 7 bases between. The CDR3 spells CASSLGVLAKNIQYF. The CDR3, as DNA: TGTGCCAGCAGCTTGGGAGTCCTAGCCAAAAACATTCAGTACTTC.

This clone was picked up one time. This chain links TRBV18 with TRBJ2-1, with 8 bases identical to TRBD2. The germline V gene encodes CDR1 KGHSH and CDR2 LQKENI. This CDR3 spans 15 amino acids. V lost 2 bases and J lost 10; bases outside the gene matches: 10. CDR3 sequence (DNA): TGTGCCAGCTCACCATTTACAGCGGGAGCAGGGGAGCAGTTCTTC. Translation gives CASSPFTAGAGEQFF. Looking up the rest from reference TRBV18 and TRBJ2-1 gives the full variable domain: NAGVMQNPRHLVRRRGQEARLRCSPMKGHSHVYWYRQLPEEGLKFMVYLQKENIIDESGMPKERFSAEFPKEGPSILRIQQVVRGDSAAYFCASSPFTAGAGEQFFGPGTRLTVL.

This clone has just one count. The chain carries TRBV5-8 and TRBJ1-1, with D perhaps TRBD1 (6 bases). This CDR3 contains 15 residues. V was shortened by 3 bases and J by 0 bases, with 12 bases between the two germline ends. Germline loops: CDR1 SGHTS, CDR2 YDEGEE. The CDR3 sequence is CASSYQGYMNTEAFF. The CDR3 bases are TGTGCCAGCAGCTACCAGGGGTACATGAACACTGAAGCTTTCTTT.

This chain links TRBV2 with TRBJ1-2; 9 bases agree with TRBD1. This CDR3 is built from 13 residues. In germline, CDR1 is SNHLY, CDR2 FYNNEI. V dropped 5 bases and J dropped 2; count of bases not matched to a gene: 0. This CDR3 reads CASSTGGNYGYTF. Written as DNA, the CDR3 is TGTGCCAGCAGTACAGGGGGCAACTATGGCTACACCTTC.

This chain links TRBV28 with TRBJ1-4; 9 nucleotides line up with TRBD1. The length of the CDR3 is 15 residues. V lost 3 bases and J lost 7; bases outside the gene matches: 6. Germline CDR1 reads MDHEN; CDR2 reads SYDVKM. CDR3 amino acids: CASSFQGTGSEKLFF. CDR3 nucleotides: TGTGCCAGCAGTTTCCAAGGGACAGGGAGTGAAAAACTGTTTTTT. Supplemented by reference TRBV28 and TRBJ1-4, the full variable domain reads DVKVTQSSRYLVKRTGEKVFLECVQDMDHENMFWYRQDPGLGLRLIYFSYDVKMKEKGDIPEGYSVSREKKERFSLILESASTNQTSMYLCASSFQGTGSEKLFFGSGTQLSVL.

The genes are TRBV27 and TRBJ1-4, with 9 nucleotides matching TRBD1. J gave up 8 bases and V 2 bases, and 12 bases lay outside the gene matches. The CDR3 has 17 residues. Germline V gene sequence: CDR1 MNHEY, CDR2 SMNVEV (reference sequence). CDR3 sequence: CASSLVQTGTGWEKLFF. The CDR3 DNA reads TGTGCCAGCAGTTTAGTACAAACCGGGACAGGGTGGGAAAAACTGTTTTTT.

This clone was observed a single time. This rearrangement joins TRBV6-6 to TRBJ2-7, with no clear D. This CDR3 is 12 amino acids long. In germline, CDR1 is MNHNY, CDR2 SVGAGI (reference sequence). V was shortened by 6 bases and J by 6 bases, with 12 bases between the two germline ends. The CDR3: CASRSQHAEQYF. The CDR3, as DNA: TGTGCCAGCAGATCCCAACATGCCGAGCAGTACTTC.

The gene calls are TRBV3-1 (or the pseudogene TRBV3-2) and TRBJ2-7, with TRBD2 identical over 12 bases. Germline V lookup: CDR1 LGHDT, CDR2 YNNKEL (reference sequence). With 10 bases clipped from V and 1 base from J, the junction kept 2 bases outside the gene matches. The CDR3 has 13 amino acids. CDR3 sequence reads: CATGTSGSYEQYF. CDR3 in DNA: TGTGCCACCGGGACTAGCGGGTCCTACGAGCAGTACTTC.

The rearrangement links TRBV9 to TRBJ1-5; a weak D match, TRBD1 (5 bases). The CDR3 is 15 amino acids. Per the germline V gene, CDR1 is SGDLS and CDR2 is YYNGEE. Trimming removed 0 bases from V and 2 bases from J, with 9 bases in between. Here the CDR3 DNA reads TGTGCCAGCAGCGTAGATGGGGCAGGCAATCAGCCCCAGCATTTT. Its protein is CASSVDGAGNQPQHF.

The V call is TRBV28, the J call TRBJ1-2, with TRBD1 matching 7 bases. The CDR3 covers 13 residues. CDR1 is MDHEN, CDR2 SYDVKM, per germline. Losses at the gene ends were 8 bases for V and 6 bases for J; bases not matched to a gene: 9. DNA for the CDR3: TGTGCCAGCGGCCAGTTACAGGGGAATGGCTACACCTTC. This codes for CASGQLQGNGYTF.

V gene TRBV14 combines with J gene TRBJ1-4; possibly TRBD1 for D (6 bases). From germline, CDR1 is SGHDN and CDR2 FVKESK. The V end lost 0 bases, the J end lost 2 bases, and 10 bases lay between the germline ends. The CDR3 has 16 residues. CDR3 in DNA: TGTGCCAGCAGCCAAGATAGGGGGAACACTAATGAAAAACTGTTTTTT. This codes for CASSQDRGNTNEKLFF.

As to this clone: Sequence at one end of the junction differs from germline and may be a read error. The V call is TRBV20-1, the J call TRBJ1-1, with D possibly being TRBD1 (5 bases). Looked up from germline, CDR1 is DFQATT and CDR2 is SNEGSKA (reference sequence). CDR3 length equals 11 residues. In nucleotides, the CDR3 is TGTGGGTCCGGGGGGGAAATGCGGGCTTTCTTT. Its protein product is CGSGGEMRAFF.

The chain carries TRBV2 and TRBJ1-1, with D possibly matching TRBD1 (6 bases). The CDR3 covers 14 residues. Trimming took off 6 bases at V and 1 base at J, with 12 bases between the two ends. The germline V gene has CDR1 SNHLY and CDR2 FYNNEI. Here the CDR3 reads CASRTWGPNTEAFF. DNA of the CDR3: TGTGCCAGCAGGACTTGGGGGCCGAACACTGAAGCTTTCTTT.

The gene calls are TRBV28 and TRBJ1-6; 8 bases map to TRBD1. Trimming took 4 bases from V and 7 from J; bases not matched to a gene: 6. CDR3 length: 15 residues. From germline, CDR1 is MDHEN and CDR2 SYDVKM. The DNA of the CDR3 is TGTGCCAGCAGTTACCCAGGGGGCACAAATTCACCCCTCCACTTT. Its protein product is CASSYPGGTNSPLHF.

J is TRBJ2-3 and V is TRBV29-1, with D perhaps TRBD2 (5 bases). The CDR3 totals 12 residues. The V gene's germline CDR1 is SQVTM and CDR2 ANQGSEA. Trimming cost V 4 bases and J 8 bases, with 13 bases left between them. CDR3 DNA: TGCAGCGTTGTCGGGATGGGGAGTACGCAGTATTTT. Its translation is CSVVGMGSTQYF.

This rearrangement joins TRBV6-6 to TRBJ2-3; 11 positions agree with TRBD2. The CDR3 covers 16 residues. Germline-derived CDR1 and CDR2 are MNHNY and SVGAGI (reference sequence). With V trimmed by 5 bases and J by 0 bases, 4 bases remained unmatched. CDR3 DNA: TGTGCCAGCAGTCGACTAGCGGGAAGGAGCACAGATACGCAGTATTTT. Translated, it gives CASSRLAGRSTDTQYF.

This clone was detected only a few times. The rearrangement links TRBV29-1 to TRBJ2-7, with 8 bases matching TRBD1. The CDR3 spans 14 residues. Germline CDR1 SQVTM, CDR2 ANQGSEA. V gave up 2 bases and J gave up 2 bases; unmatched junction bases: 5. CDR3 nucleotide sequence: TGCAGCGTTGAATTCGGGACAGGTCCCTACGAGCAGTACTTC. Translated: CSVEFGTGPYEQYF.

CDR3 amino acids: CASSQLGPLAGVNEQFF. The CDR3 DNA follows: TGTGCCAGTAGTCAGTTGGGGCCCCTAGCGGGAGTAAATGAGCAGTTCTTC. The rearrangement links TRBV19 to TRBJ2-1; 10 bases are shared with TRBD2. Germline V CDR1 and CDR2: LNHDA, SQIVND (reference sequence). With V trimmed by 5 bases and J by 7 bases, 14 bases remained unmatched. This CDR3 spans 17 amino acids.

The rearrangement joins TRBV25-1 to TRBJ2-3, with no clear D. There are 14 residues in the CDR3. Germline CDR1 is MGHDK and CDR2 is SYGVNS. With 1 base removed from V and 6 bases from J, the gap between germline ends came to 11 bases. The CDR3 DNA reads TGTGCCAGCAGTGAATTTAGGAGTTCGGATACGCAGTATTTT. This codes for CASSEFRSSDTQYF.